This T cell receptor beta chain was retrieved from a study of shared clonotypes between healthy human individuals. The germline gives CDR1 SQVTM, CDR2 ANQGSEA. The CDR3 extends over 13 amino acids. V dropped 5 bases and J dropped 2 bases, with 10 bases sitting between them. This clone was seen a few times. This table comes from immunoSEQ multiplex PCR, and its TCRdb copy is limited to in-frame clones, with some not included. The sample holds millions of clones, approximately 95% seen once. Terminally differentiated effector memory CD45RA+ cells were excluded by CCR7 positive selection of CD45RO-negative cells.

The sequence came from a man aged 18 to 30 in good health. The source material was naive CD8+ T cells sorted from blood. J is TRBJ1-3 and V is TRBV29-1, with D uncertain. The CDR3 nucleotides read TGCAGCGTTCCAGGACGTACTGGAAACACCATATATTTT. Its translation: CSVPGRTGNTIYF.